Each of the 32 T cell receptor beta chains below was sequenced from the same sample in a study of T cell responses to AZD1222 COVID-19 vaccine. The assay was immunoSEQ multiplex PCR, and TCRdb's table has in-frame clones only and misses some. Of around 120,000 clones in the sample, just over 90% were seen once. The sequencing used peripheral blood, collected on day 0 of AZD1222 vaccination. The source of these receptors is an adult in good health.

In DNA, the CDR3 is TGTGCCAGCAGCAAAGAACCCGGGGGCTCCTACGAGCAGTACTTC. Translated, it gives CASSKEPGGSYEQYF. V and J are TRBV21-1 and TRBJ2-7; TRBD2, the table's D call, lacks a check against the DNA. TRBV21-1 is assigned pseudogene status. This CDR3 is 15 amino acids long.

The chain couples TRBV7-9 to TRBJ2-5, with D possibly TRBD2 on 6 matching bases. Germline V gene sequence: CDR1 SEHNR, CDR2 FQNEAQ (reference sequence). The CDR3 extends over 14 amino acids. The V end lost 5 bases, the J end lost 5 bases, and 15 bases lay between the germline ends. Written as DNA, the CDR3 is TGTGCCAGCAGCCACAGGACGGCGGGGGAGACCCAGTACTTC. This sequence encodes CASSHRTAGETQYF.

The chain carries TRBV10-3 and TRBJ2-7; no firm D call. Between the trimmed V and J ends, which lost 3 bases and 2 bases, there was a span of 14 bases. The CDR3 extends over 15 amino acids. Germline V gene sequence: CDR1 ENHRY, CDR2 SYGVKD. CDR3 sequence (DNA): TGTGCCATCAGTGATTTAGAGCTCGGCGCCTACGAGCAGTACTTC. The encoded protein is CAISDLELGAYEQYF.

The rearrangement uses TRBV18 and TRBJ2-7; 11 bases are shared with TRBD2. Germline loops: CDR1 KGHSH, CDR2 LQKENI. The V gene end was trimmed by 2 bases and the J gene end by 2 bases; junction bases not matched to a gene: 5. The CDR3 extends over 16 amino acids. CDR3 nucleotide sequence: TGTGCCAGCTCACCAATCACTAGCGGGAGTGCCTACGAGCAGTACTTC. It codes for CASSPITSGSAYEQYF. The full variable domain, completed using reference TRBV18 and TRBJ2-7, is NAGVMQNPRHLVRRRGQEARLRCSPMKGHSHVYWYRQLPEEGLKFMVYLQKENIIDESGMPKERFSAEFPKEGPSILRIQQVVRGDSAAYFCASSPITSGSAYEQYFGPGTRLTVT.

This clone was detected only a few times. CDR3 sequence: CATSTPQGIAYEQYF. The CDR3, as DNA: TGTGCCACCTCTACACCTCAGGGAATTGCCTACGAGCAGTACTTC. The V call is TRBV19, the J call TRBJ2-7; D is possibly TRBD1 (5 bases). V was trimmed by 10 bases and J by 2 bases, leaving 21 bases between them. Germline loops: CDR1 LNHDA, CDR2 SQIVND (reference sequence). CDR3 size: 15 residues. The whole variable domain, filled in from reference TRBV19 and TRBJ2-7, reads DGGITQSPKYLFRKEGQNVTLSCEQNLNHDAMYWYRQDPGQGLRLIYYSQIVNDFQKGDIAEGYSVSREKKESFPLTVTSAQKNPTAFYLCATSTPQGIAYEQYFGPGTRLTVT.

The V and J genes are TRBV7-2 and TRBJ2-3, with D maybe TRBD2 (6 bases). V lost 4 bases to trimming and J lost 6 bases, with 23 bases between them. This CDR3 comprises 17 residues. Germline V gene lookup returns CDR1 SGHTA and CDR2 FQGNSA. Here the CDR3 reads CASSSEPGRGVGDTQYF. The CDR3 DNA follows: TGTGCCAGCAGCTCCGAACCGGGACGCGGGGTGGGGGATACGCAGTATTTT.

The chain has TRBV7-2 and TRBJ2-3; D is perhaps TRBD1 (5 bases). The length of the CDR3 is 15 residues. Trimming shortened V by 3 bases and J by 4 bases, and 14 bases separated the two germline ends. Germline CDR1 reads SGHTA; CDR2 reads FQGNSA. This chain's CDR3 is CASSLGPARADTQYF. In DNA form, the CDR3 reads TGTGCCAGCAGCTTGGGGCCTGCAAGGGCAGATACGCAGTATTTT.

V is TRBV19 and J is TRBJ2-1; 13 bases map to TRBD2. CDR3 length: 15 residues. Per germline, CDR1 LNHDA and CDR2 SQIVND (reference sequence). V trimming: 3 bases; J trimming: 9 bases; junction bases outside the gene matches: 5. As DNA, the CDR3 is TGTGCCAGTAGTATTTCACTAGCGGGAGGGGGTGAGCAGTTCTTC. This translates into CASSISLAGGGEQFF.

This clone was recorded once. The V and J genes are TRBV5-1 and TRBJ2-5; TRBD2 agrees at 8 bases. V shed 2 bases and J 4 bases; nucleotides not matched to a gene: 7. The length of the CDR3 is 15 residues. CDR1 and CDR2 (germline): SGHRS, YFSETQ. Here the CDR3 DNA reads TGCGCCAGCAGCTTAGCGGGAGTGGGCGTAGAGACCCAGTACTTC. Translating gives CASSLAGVGVETQYF.

The CDR3: CASSLVPGPRETQYF. For the CDR3, the DNA is TGCGCCAGCAGCTTAGTCCCGGGTCCCCGGGAGACCCAGTACTTC. V usage is TRBV4-3 and J usage is TRBJ2-5; D unclear. V lost 5 bases and J lost 5, with 18 bases in between. Germline V gene sequence: CDR1 LGHNA, CDR2 YSLEER. The CDR3 runs to 15 residues.

The chain carries TRBV7-2 and TRBJ2-1; D unclear. The ends were cut back, 5 bases at V and 2 bases at J, with 10 bases in the middle. Per the germline V gene, CDR1 is SGHTA and CDR2 is FQGNSA. The CDR3 loop spans 14 amino acids. CDR3 nucleotides: TGTGCCAGCAGCCTACCCCGCGCCTACAATGAGCAGTTCTTC. It specifies CASSLPRAYNEQFF. Combining the CDR3 with reference TRBV7-2 and TRBJ2-1 gives the whole variable domain GAGVSQSPSNKVTEKGKDVELRCDPISGHTALYWYRQSLGQGLEFLIYFQGNSAPDKSGLPSDRFSAERTGGSVSTLTIQRTQQEDSAVYLCASSLPRAYNEQFFGPGTRLTVL.

The rearrangement uses TRBV2 and TRBJ2-1; 10 bases match TRBD2. The CDR3 totals 14 residues. Germline V gives CDR1 SNHLY, CDR2 FYNNEI. V lost 6 bases and J lost 4; bases outside the gene matches: 3. The CDR3 region is CASSVLAGYNEQFF. CDR3 DNA: TGTGCCAGCAGCGTACTAGCGGGATACAATGAGCAGTTCTTC.

This sequence joins TRBV19 and TRBJ1-3; D call uncertain. Trimming pared 5 bases from V and 9 bases from J, leaving 11 bases between. Germline lookup yields CDR1 LNHDA and CDR2 SQIVND (reference sequence). The CDR3 runs 12 residues. DNA for the CDR3: TGTGCCAGTAGTTTCCATGGGTCCACCATATATTTT. It encodes CASSFHGSTIYF.

Worth noting for this clone: Other DNA variants within this sample encode the same CDR3. The chain couples TRBV6-5 to TRBJ1-1; TRBD1 matches 9 bases. The CDR3 has 15 amino acids. V lost 0 bases, J lost 3 bases, and 2 bases stayed unmatched. Germline V gives CDR1 MNHEY, CDR2 SVGAGI. The CDR3, as DNA: TGTGCCAGCAGTTACTCGCGGACAGGGGACACTGAAGCTTTCTTT. Translated: CASSYSRTGDTEAFF.

V and J are TRBV11-2 and TRBJ2-1; D remains ambiguous. From germline, CDR1 is SGHAT and CDR2 FQNNGV. The CDR3 has 13 residues. Between the trimmed V and J ends, which lost 2 bases and 6 bases, there was a span of 8 bases. The DNA of the CDR3 is TGTGCCAGCAGCTTAAATACAGTCAATGAGCAGTTCTTC. Its translation is CASSLNTVNEQFF.

This chain joins TRBV9 and TRBJ1-3; TRBD1 agrees at 12 bases. The CDR3 has 16 residues. CDR1 is SGDLS and CDR2 is YYNGEE in the germline V gene. V shed 3 bases and J 4 bases; nucleotides not matched to a gene: 5. CDR3 amino acids: CASSAPGQGAGNTIYF. Here the CDR3 DNA reads TGTGCCAGCAGCGCCCCGGGACAGGGGGCAGGAAACACCATATATTTT.

The V gene is TRBV2, the J gene TRBJ2-7, with D maybe TRBD1 (5 bases). The germline CDR1 and CDR2 sequences are SNHLY and FYNNEI. CDR3 length: 15 amino acids. Trimming stripped 2 bases from V and 7 bases from J, with 18 bases between. The DNA of the CDR3 is TGTGCCAGCAGTGAACAGGGCTATCAAGGTGTAGAGCAGTACTTC. Its protein product is CASSEQGYQGVEQYF.

This sequence joins TRBV18 and TRBJ2-3; 7 bases align to TRBD1. J lost 3 bases, V lost 0 bases, and 6 bases had no gene match. Germline loops: CDR1 KGHSH, CDR2 LQKENI. This CDR3 is built from 16 residues. The CDR3 protein is CASSPPAGGGTDTQYF. CDR3 in DNA: TGTGCCAGCTCACCACCGGCAGGGGGTGGGACAGATACGCAGTATTTT. Full variable domain (rest looked up from reference TRBV18 and TRBJ2-3): NAGVMQNPRHLVRRRGQEARLRCSPMKGHSHVYWYRQLPEEGLKFMVYLQKENIIDESGMPKERFSAEFPKEGPSILRIQQVVRGDSAAYFCASSPPAGGGTDTQYFGPGTRLTVL.

This clone came up a few times. V gene TRBV2 combines with J gene TRBJ2-3; a weak D match, TRBD2 (5 bases). The V gene's germline CDR1 is SNHLY and CDR2 FYNNEI. The CDR3 sequence is 11 residues long. CDR3 sequence reads: CATAREDTQYF. The CDR3 DNA sequence: TGTGCTACAGCACGGGAAGATACGCAGTATTTT.

This clone has a single count. The chain carries TRBV28 and TRBJ1-5, with D possibly matching TRBD1 (5 bases). Trimming cost V 6 bases and J 4 bases, with 7 bases left between them. Germline V gives CDR1 MDHEN, CDR2 SYDVKM. This CDR3 has 12 amino acids. CDR3 in amino acids: CASSPGNQPQHF. The CDR3 DNA follows: TGTGCCAGCAGCCCAGGGAATCAGCCCCAGCATTTT.

The rearrangement links TRBV4-1 to TRBJ1-5; D gene ambiguous. Looked up from germline, CDR1 is MGHRA and CDR2 is YSYEKL. The CDR3 runs to 14 residues. The V gene lost 4 bases and the J gene lost 8 bases, with 15 bases spanning the gap. The CDR3 loop is CASSLLPGVEPQHF. DNA of the CDR3: TGCGCCAGCAGCCTCCTACCTGGTGTGGAGCCCCAGCATTTT.

V is TRBV10-1 and J is TRBJ2-1; D is uncertain. V lost 2 bases and J lost 6, with 8 bases in between. Germline values: CDR1 WNHNN, CDR2 SYGVQD (reference sequence). CDR3 length: 13 residues. CDR3 coding DNA: TGCGCCAGCAGTGAGGGCTACGGCAATGAGCAGTTCTTC. Translation: CASSEGYGNEQFF.

This clone has only one observation. This rearrangement joins TRBV13 to TRBJ2-1; 8 nucleotides line up with TRBD2. Looked up from germline, CDR1 is PRHDT and CDR2 is FYEKMQ (reference sequence). This CDR3 has 16 residues. The V gene end was trimmed by 5 bases and the J gene end by 8 bases; junction bases not matched to a gene: 14. CDR3 nucleotides: TGTGCCAGCAGCACCTCGCCCGGGACTAGTAGCGATGAGCAGTTCTTC. Residues: CASSTSPGTSSDEQFF.

The chain recombines TRBV30 with TRBJ1-2; D might be TRBD1 (5 bases). CDR1 is GTSNPN, CDR2 SVGIG, per germline (reference sequence). The CDR3 extends over 11 amino acids. V gave up 1 base and J gave up 7 bases, with 7 bases separating them. The CDR3 protein is CAWSGGAGYTF. The CDR3 DNA is TGTGCCTGGAGTGGAGGGGCTGGCTACACCTTC.

J is TRBJ1-2 and V is TRBV19, with D perhaps matching TRBD1 (5 bases). Trimming pared 5 bases from V and 11 bases from J, leaving 15 bases between. CDR3 size: 12 residues. CDR1 is LNHDA, CDR2 SQIVND, per germline (reference sequence). CDR3 in DNA: TGTGCCAGTAGTTTCCGGGACGCCGATTACACCTTC. This encodes CASSFRDADYTF.

This chain joins TRBV7-6 and TRBJ2-6; D is ambiguous. Germline values: CDR1 SGHVS, CDR2 FNYEAQ. With 5 bases removed from V and 1 base from J, the gap between germline ends came to 9 bases. This CDR3 comprises 15 residues. As DNA, the CDR3 is TGTGCCAGCAGCAGACTCCTTTCTGGGGCCAACGTCCTGACTTTC. It specifies CASSRLLSGANVLTF.

The genes are TRBV7-9 and TRBJ2-5; 8 nucleotides align to TRBD2. V lost 3 bases to trimming and J lost 3 bases; unmatched junction nucleotides: 3. CDR1 SEHNR and CDR2 FQNEAQ come from the germline V gene (reference sequence). This CDR3 comprises 14 residues. The CDR3 is CASSFSGTKETQYF. Written as DNA, the CDR3 is TGTGCCAGCAGCTTTAGCGGGACTAAAGAGACCCAGTACTTC.

This rearrangement joins TRBV5-1 to TRBJ2-3; TRBD2 agrees at 11 bases. The CDR3 sequence is 15 residues long. The germline V gene encodes CDR1 SGHRS and CDR2 YFSETQ. V was pared by 1 base and J by 6 bases, with 4 bases of the junction left unmatched. The CDR3 DNA sequence: TGCGCCAGCAGCTTGTCTAGCGGGGGGTTTGATACGCAGTATTTT. This translates into CASSLSSGGFDTQYF.

The chain is built from TRBV5-1 and TRBJ1-4; TRBD1 aligns across 8 bases. The V segment lost 0 bases and the J segment 8 bases; nucleotides outside the gene matches: 6. This CDR3 region has 15 residues. The germline V gene encodes CDR1 SGHRS and CDR2 YFSETQ. CDR3 nucleotides: TGCGCCAGCAGCTTGGTCAGGGGGCTAGGGGAAAAACTGTTTTTT. Amino acid sequence: CASSLVRGLGEKLFF.

The chain is built from TRBV4-1 and TRBJ2-2; D is unclear. CDR3 size: 15 residues. V gave up 1 base and J gave up 6 bases, with 12 bases separating them. Germline CDR1 MGHRA, CDR2 YSYEKL. The CDR3, as DNA: TGCGCCAGCAGCCAAGGTCCTAGTTGGTCCGGGGAGCTGTTTTTT. Its protein product is CASSQGPSWSGELFF.

The V and J genes are TRBV15 and TRBJ2-7; TRBD1 matches 7 bases. This CDR3 region has 14 residues. Germline V gene data show CDR1 as LNHNV and CDR2 as YYDKDF (reference sequence). V lost 4 bases and J lost 2; bases outside the gene matches: 5. The CDR3 loop reads CATSIGTDTYEQYF. CDR3 in DNA: TGTGCCACCAGCATAGGGACAGACACCTACGAGCAGTACTTC.

The J gene is TRBJ2-1, the V gene TRBV19; unclear D gene. V gave up 4 bases and J gave up 8 bases, with 9 bases separating them. Germline V gene lookup returns CDR1 LNHDA and CDR2 SQIVND (reference sequence). CDR3 length: 12 amino acids. Here the CDR3 reads CASSTRTDEQFF. In nucleotides, the CDR3 is TGTGCCAGTAGTACCCGGACCGATGAGCAGTTCTTC.